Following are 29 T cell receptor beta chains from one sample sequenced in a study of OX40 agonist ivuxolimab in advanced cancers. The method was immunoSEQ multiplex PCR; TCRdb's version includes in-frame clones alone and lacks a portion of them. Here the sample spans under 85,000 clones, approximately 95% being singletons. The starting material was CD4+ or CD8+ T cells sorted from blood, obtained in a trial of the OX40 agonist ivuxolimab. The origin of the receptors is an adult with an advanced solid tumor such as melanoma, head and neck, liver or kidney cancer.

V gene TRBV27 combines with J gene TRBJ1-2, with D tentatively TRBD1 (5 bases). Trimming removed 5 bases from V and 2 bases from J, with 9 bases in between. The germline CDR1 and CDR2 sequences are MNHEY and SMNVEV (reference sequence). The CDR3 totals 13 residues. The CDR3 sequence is CASSPTENYGYTF. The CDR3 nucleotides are TGTGCCAGCAGTCCGACAGAAAACTATGGCTACACCTTC.

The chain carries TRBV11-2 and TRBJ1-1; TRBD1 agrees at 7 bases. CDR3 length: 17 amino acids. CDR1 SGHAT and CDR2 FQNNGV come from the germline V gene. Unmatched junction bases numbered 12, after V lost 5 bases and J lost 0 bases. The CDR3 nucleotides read TGTGCCAGCAGCCCAGGGGGGGGAAGAGGGATGAACACTGAAGCTTTCTTT. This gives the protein CASSPGGGRGMNTEAFF.

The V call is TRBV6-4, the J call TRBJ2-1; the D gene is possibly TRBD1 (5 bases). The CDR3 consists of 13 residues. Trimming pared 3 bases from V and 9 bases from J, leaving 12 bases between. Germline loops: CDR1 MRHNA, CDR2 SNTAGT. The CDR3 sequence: CASSERGFSEQFF. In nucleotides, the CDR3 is TGTGCCAGCAGTGAAAGGGGCTTTAGTGAGCAGTTCTTC.

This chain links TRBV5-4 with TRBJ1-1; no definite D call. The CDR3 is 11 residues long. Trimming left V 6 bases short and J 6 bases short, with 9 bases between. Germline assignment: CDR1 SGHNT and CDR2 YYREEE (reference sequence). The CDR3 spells CASTSGAEAFF. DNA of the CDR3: TGTGCCAGCACATCAGGAGCTGAAGCTTTCTTT.

Here the CDR3 reads CASSSRRTLDQETQYF. The CDR3 coding sequence is TGTGCCAGCAGCTCTCGGAGGACACTCGACCAAGAGACCCAGTACTTC. V and J are TRBV7-9 and TRBJ2-5; D might be TRBD1 or TRBD2, each matching 5 bases. Trimming took 4 bases from V and 0 from J, leaving 15 bases between them. Germline V gene sequence: CDR1 SEHNR, CDR2 FQNEAQ (reference sequence). The CDR3 is 16 residues long.

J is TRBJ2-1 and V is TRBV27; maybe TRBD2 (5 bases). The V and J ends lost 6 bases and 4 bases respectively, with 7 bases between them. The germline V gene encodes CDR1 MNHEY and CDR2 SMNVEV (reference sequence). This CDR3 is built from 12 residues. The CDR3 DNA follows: TGTGCCAGCAGGGACTCATACAATGAGCAGTTCTTC. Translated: CASRDSYNEQFF.

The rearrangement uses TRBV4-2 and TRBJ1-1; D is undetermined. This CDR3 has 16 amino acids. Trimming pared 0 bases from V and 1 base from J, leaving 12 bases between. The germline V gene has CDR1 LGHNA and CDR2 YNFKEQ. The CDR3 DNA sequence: TGTGCCAGCAGCCAAGAACTGGTGACGTCGAACACTGAAGCTTTCTTT. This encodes CASSQELVTSNTEAFF.

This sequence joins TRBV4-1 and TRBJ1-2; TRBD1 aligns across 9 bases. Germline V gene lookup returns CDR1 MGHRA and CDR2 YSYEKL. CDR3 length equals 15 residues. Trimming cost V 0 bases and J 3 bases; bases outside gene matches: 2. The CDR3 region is CASSQDRTGDYGYTF. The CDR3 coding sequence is TGCGCCAGCAGCCAAGATAGGACAGGGGACTATGGCTACACCTTC.

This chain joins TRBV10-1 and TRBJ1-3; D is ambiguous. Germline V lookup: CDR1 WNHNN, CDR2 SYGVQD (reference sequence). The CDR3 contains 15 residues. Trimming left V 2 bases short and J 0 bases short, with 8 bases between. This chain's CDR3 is CASSEDSDSGNTIYF. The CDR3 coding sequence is TGCGCCAGCAGTGAGGATTCGGACTCTGGAAACACCATATATTTT.

The CDR3 is CASSVGSSGGYEQYF. As DNA, the CDR3 is TGTGCCAGCAGCGTAGGGTCCAGCGGGGGCTACGAGCAGTACTTC. V usage is TRBV9 and J usage is TRBJ2-7; 8 bases match TRBD2. Germline V lookup: CDR1 SGDLS, CDR2 YYNGEE. The CDR3 loop spans 15 amino acids. V shed 0 bases, J shed 3 bases, and the junction held 5 bases outside the gene matches.

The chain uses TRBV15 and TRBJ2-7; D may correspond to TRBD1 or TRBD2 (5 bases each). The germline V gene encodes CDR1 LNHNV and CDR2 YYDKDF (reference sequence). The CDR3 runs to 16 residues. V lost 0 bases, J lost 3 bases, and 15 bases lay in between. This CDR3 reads CATSRDRGQAHYEQYF. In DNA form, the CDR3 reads TGTGCCACCAGCAGAGATCGGGGCCAGGCCCACTACGAGCAGTACTTC.

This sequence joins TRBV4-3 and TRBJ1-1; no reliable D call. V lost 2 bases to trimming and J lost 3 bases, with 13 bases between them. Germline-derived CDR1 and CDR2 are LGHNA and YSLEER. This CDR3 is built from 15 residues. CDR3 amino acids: CASSQSRATYTEAFF. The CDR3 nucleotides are TGCGCCAGCAGCCAATCCCGGGCTACGTACACTGAAGCTTTCTTT.

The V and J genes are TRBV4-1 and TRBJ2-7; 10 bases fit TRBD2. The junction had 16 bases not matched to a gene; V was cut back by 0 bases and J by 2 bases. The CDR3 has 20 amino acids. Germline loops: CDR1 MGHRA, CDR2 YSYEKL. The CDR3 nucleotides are TGCGCCAGCAGCCAAGATTCATTGGCTAGCGGGGGCCTCGATCCCTACGAGCAGTACTTC. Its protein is CASSQDSLASGGLDPYEQYF.

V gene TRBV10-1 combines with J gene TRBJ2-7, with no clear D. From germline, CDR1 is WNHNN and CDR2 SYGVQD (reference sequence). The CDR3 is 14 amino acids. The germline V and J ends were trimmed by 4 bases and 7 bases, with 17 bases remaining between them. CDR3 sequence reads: CASSGTNTGWEQYF. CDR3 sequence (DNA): TGCGCCAGCAGTGGAACTAACACTGGTTGGGAGCAGTACTTC.

CDR3 loop: CASSPGTRIEDTQYF. The CDR3, as DNA: TGCGCCAGCAGCCCTGGGACCCGGATCGAAGATACGCAGTATTTT. This chain uses TRBV4-3 with TRBJ2-3, with D possibly being TRBD1 or TRBD2 (5 bases each). Germline values: CDR1 LGHNA, CDR2 YSLEER. V was pared by 4 bases and J by 5 bases, with 16 bases between. The CDR3 loop spans 15 amino acids.

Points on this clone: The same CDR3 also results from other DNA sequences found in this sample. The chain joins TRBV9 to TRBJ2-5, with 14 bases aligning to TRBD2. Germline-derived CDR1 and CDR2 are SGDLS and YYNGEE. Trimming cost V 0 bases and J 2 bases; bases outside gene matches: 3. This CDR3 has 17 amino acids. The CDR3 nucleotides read TGTGCCAGCAGCGTAGCAGGACTAGCGGGGGGACAAGAGACCCAGTACTTC. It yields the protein CASSVAGLAGGQETQYF.

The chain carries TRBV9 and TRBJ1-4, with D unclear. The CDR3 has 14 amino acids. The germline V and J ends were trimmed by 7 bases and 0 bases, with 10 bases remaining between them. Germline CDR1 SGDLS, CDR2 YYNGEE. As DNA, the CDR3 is TGTGCCAGCCTCGAGCAGTCAACTAATGAAAAACTGTTTTTT. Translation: CASLEQSTNEKLFF.

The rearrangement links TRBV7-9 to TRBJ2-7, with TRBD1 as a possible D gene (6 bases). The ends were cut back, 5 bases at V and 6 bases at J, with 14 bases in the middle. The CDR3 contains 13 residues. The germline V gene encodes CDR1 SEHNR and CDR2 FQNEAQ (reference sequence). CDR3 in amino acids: CASSPPGTPEQYF. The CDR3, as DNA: TGTGCCAGCAGCCCGCCCGGGACACCCGAGCAGTACTTC.

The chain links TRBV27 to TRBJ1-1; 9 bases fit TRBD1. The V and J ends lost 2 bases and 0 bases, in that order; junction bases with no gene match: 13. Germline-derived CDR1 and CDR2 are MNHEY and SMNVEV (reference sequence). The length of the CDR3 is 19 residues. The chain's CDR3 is CASSLRYPNRGPMNTEAFF. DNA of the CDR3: TGTGCCAGCAGTTTAAGATACCCAAACAGGGGGCCGATGAACACTGAAGCTTTCTTT.

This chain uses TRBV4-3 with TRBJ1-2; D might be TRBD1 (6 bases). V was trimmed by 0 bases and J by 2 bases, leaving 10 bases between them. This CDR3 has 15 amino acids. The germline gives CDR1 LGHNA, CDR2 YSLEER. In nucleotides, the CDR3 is TGCGCCAGCAGCCAAGAGACAGGTTCCAACTATGGCTACACCTTC. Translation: CASSQETGSNYGYTF.

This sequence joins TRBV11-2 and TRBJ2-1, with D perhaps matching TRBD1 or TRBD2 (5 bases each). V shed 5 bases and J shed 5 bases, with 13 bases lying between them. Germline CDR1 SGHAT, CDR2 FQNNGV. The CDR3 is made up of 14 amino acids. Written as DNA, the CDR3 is TGTGCCAGCAGCCTAACTAGGGGTCACAATGAGCAGTTCTTC. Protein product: CASSLTRGHNEQFF.

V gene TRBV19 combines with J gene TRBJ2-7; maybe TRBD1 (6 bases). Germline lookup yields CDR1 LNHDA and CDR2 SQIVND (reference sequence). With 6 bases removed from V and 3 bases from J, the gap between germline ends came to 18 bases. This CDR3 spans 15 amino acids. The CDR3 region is CASRTAPGHGYEQYF. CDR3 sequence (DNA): TGTGCCAGTAGAACAGCCCCGGGACATGGCTACGAGCAGTACTTC.

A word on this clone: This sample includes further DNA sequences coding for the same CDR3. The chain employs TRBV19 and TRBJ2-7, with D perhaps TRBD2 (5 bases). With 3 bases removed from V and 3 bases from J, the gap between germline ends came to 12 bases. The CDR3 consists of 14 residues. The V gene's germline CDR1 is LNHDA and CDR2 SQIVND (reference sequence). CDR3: CASSIGGGIYEQYF. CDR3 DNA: TGTGCCAGTAGTATCGGAGGAGGCATCTACGAGCAGTACTTC.

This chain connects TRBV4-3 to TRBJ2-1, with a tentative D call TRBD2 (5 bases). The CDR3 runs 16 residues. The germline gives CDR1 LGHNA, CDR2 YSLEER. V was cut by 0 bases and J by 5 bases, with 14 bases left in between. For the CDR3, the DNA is TGCGCCAGCAGCCAAGATCGGGCTAGCCTGAACAATGAGCAGTTCTTC. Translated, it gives CASSQDRASLNNEQFF.

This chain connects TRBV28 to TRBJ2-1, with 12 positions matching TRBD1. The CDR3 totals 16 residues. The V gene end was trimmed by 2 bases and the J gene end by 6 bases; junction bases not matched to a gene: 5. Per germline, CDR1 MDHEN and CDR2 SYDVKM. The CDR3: CASSLVAGQGANEQFF. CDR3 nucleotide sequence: TGTGCCAGCAGTTTAGTAGCGGGACAGGGGGCCAATGAGCAGTTCTTC.

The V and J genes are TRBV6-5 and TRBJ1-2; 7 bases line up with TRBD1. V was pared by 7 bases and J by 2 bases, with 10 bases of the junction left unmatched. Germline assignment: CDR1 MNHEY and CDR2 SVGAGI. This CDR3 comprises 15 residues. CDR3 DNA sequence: TGTGCCAGCACCTACAAGACAGGGTTCAACTATGGCTACACCTTC. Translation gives CASTYKTGFNYGYTF.

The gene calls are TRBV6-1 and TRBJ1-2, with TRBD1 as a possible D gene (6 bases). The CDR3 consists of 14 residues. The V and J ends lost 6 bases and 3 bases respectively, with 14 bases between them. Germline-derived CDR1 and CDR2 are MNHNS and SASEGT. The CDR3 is CASSDQGPYYGYTF. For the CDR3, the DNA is TGTGCCAGCAGCGACCAGGGGCCGTACTATGGCTACACCTTC.

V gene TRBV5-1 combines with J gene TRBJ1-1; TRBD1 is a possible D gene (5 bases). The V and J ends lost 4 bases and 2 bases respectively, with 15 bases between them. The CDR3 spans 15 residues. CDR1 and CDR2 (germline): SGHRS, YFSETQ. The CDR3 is CASSGTRDPNTEAFF. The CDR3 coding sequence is TGCGCCAGCAGCGGAACCCGGGACCCTAACACTGAAGCTTTCTTT.

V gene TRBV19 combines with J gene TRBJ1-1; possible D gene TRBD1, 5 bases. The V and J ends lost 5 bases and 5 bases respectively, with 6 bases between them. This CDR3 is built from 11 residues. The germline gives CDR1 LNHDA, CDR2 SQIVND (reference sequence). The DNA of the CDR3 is TGTGCCAGTAGTCAGGGTACTGAAGCTTTCTTT. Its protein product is CASSQGTEAFF.